This TCR beta chain was recovered during a study of lymphopenia after photon versus proton radiotherapy. Profiled with immunoSEQ multiplex PCR; TCRdb holds only in-frame clones, not every one. The sample contains 25,000 to 30,000 clones, roughly 89% of which appear only once. V lost 4 bases, J lost 4 bases, and 11 bases lay in between. This CDR3 contains 14 residues. CDR1 is MGHRA and CDR2 is YSYEKL in the germline V gene. This clone is a singleton in its sample. The sample in question was peripheral blood, obtained from a patient treated with proton-based radiotherapy. The rearrangement joins TRBV4-1 to TRBJ1-3, with D tentatively TRBD1 (6 bases). This clonotype was obtained from a woman aged 55-75 years with cholangiocarcinoma. Some clones in this sample may be carry-over from other donors' samples. In DNA, the CDR3 is TGCGCCAGCAGCCCTCAGGGGTGGGGAAACACCATATATTTT. Translating gives CASSPQGWGNTIYF.